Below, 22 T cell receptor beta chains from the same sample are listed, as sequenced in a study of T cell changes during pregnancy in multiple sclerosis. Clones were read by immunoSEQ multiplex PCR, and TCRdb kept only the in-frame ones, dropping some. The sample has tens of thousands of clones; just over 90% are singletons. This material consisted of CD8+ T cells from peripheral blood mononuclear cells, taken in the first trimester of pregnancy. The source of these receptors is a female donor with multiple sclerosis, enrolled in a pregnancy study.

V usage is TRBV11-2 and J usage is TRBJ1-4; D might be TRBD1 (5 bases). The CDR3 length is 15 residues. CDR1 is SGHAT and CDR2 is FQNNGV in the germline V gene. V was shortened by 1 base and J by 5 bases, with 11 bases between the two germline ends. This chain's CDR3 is CASSLVSRENEKLFF. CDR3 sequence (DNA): TGTGCCAGCAGCTTAGTGAGCAGGGAAAATGAAAAACTGTTTTTT.

The DNA of the CDR3 is TGTGCCAGCAGTGCCCTAGCGGGAGGCGAGCAGTACTTC. Residues: CASSALAGGEQYF. The chain is built from TRBV2 and TRBJ2-7; TRBD2 matches 11 bases. V lost 4 bases to trimming and J lost 6 bases; unmatched junction nucleotides: 2. Germline V lookup: CDR1 SNHLY, CDR2 FYNNEI. The CDR3 is made up of 13 amino acids.

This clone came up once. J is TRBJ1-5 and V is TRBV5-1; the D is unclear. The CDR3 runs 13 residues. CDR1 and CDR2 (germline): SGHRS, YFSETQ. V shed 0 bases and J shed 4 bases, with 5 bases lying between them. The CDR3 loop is CASSLDGNQPQHF. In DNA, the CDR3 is TGCGCCAGCAGCTTGGACGGGAATCAGCCCCAGCATTTT.

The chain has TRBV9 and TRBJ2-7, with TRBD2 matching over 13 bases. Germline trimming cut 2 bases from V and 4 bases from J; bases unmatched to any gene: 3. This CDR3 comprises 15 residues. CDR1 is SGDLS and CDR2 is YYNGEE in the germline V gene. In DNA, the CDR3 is TGTGCCAGCAGCGTCTCGGGACTAGCGGGATACGAGCAGTACTTC. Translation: CASSVSGLAGYEQYF.

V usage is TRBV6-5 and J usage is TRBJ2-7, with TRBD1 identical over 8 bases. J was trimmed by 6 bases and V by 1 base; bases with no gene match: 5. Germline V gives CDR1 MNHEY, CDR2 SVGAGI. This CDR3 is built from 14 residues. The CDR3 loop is CASSYLQGVVEQYF. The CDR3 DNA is TGTGCCAGCAGTTACTTACAGGGGGTGGTCGAGCAGTACTTC.

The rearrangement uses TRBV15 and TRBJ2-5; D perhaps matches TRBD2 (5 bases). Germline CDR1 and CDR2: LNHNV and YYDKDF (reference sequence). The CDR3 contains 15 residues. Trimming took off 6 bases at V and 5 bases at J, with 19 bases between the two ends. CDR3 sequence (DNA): TGTGCCACCAGGCGTACCGGGCTAACGGGGGAGACCCAGTACTTC. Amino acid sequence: CATRRTGLTGETQYF.

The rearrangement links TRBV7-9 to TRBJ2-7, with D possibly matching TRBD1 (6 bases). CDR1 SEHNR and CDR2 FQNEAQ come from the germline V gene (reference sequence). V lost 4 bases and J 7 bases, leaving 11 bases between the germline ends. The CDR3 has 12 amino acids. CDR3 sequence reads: CASSSGTPEQYF. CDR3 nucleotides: TGTGCCAGCAGCTCCGGGACACCAGAGCAGTACTTC. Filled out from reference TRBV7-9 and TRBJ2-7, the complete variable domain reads DTGVSQNPRHKITKRGQNVTFRCDPISEHNRLYWYRQTLGQGPEFLTYFQNEAQLEKSRLLSDRFSAERPKGSFSTLEIQRTEQGDSAMYLCASSSGTPEQYFGPGTRLTVT.

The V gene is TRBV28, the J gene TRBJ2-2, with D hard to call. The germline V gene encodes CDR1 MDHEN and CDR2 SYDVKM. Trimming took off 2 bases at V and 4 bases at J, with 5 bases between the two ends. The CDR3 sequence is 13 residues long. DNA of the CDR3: TGTGCCAGCAGTTTACGGTCCACCGGGGAGCTGTTTTTT. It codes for CASSLRSTGELFF.

The chain's CDR3 is CAWTGGIQATTNYGYTF. The CDR3 coding sequence is TGTGCCTGGACCGGGGGTATACAGGCGACTACTAACTATGGCTACACCTTC. V usage is TRBV30 and J usage is TRBJ1-2; a possible D gene is TRBD1 (5 bases). The CDR3 is 17 residues long. Germline CDR1 is GTSNPN and CDR2 is SVGIG (reference sequence). V was clipped by 4 bases and J by 0 bases, with 21 bases between them. The variable domain in full, with the rest retrieved from reference TRBV30 and TRBJ1-2, is SQTIHQWPATLVQPVGSPLSLECTVEGTSNPNLYWYRQAAGRGLQLLFYSVGIGQISSEVPQNLSASRPQDRQFILSSKKLLLSDSGFYLCAWTGGIQATTNYGYTFGSGTRLTVV.

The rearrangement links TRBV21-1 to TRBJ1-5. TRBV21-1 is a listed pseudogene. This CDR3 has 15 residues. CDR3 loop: CAGLRTIYSNQPQHF. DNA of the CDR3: TGTGCCGGACTAAGGACAATCTATAGCAATCAGCCCCAGCATTTT.

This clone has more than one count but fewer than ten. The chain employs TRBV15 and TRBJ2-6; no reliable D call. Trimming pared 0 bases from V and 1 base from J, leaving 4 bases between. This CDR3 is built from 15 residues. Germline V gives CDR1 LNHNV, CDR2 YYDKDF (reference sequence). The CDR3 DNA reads TGTGCCACCAGCAGAGATCAATCTGGGGCCAACGTCCTGACTTTC. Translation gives CATSRDQSGANVLTF.

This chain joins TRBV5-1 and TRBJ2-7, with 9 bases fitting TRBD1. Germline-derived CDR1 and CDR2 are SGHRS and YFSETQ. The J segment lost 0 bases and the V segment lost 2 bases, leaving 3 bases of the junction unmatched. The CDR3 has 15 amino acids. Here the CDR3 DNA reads TGCGCCAGCAGCTTAGGACAGGGGCCCTCCTACGAGCAGTACTTC. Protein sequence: CASSLGQGPSYEQYF.

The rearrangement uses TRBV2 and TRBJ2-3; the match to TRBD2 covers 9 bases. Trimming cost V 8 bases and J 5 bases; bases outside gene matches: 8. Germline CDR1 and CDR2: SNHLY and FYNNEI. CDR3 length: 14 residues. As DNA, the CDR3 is TGTGCCAGCCGGTGGGGACTAGCAGAAGATACGCAGTATTTT. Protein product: CASRWGLAEDTQYF.

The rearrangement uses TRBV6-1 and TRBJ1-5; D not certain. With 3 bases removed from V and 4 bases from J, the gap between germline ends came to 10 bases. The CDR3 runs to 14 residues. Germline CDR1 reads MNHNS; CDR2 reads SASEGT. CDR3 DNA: TGTGCCAGCAGTGAGCTTGGCCCTAATCAGCCCCAGCATTTT. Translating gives CASSELGPNQPQHF.

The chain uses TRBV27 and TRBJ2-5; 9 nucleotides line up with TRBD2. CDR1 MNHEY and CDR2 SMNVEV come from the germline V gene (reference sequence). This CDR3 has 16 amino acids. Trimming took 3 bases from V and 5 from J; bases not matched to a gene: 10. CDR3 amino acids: CASSFGGRGVRETQYF. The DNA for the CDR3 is TGTGCCAGCAGTTTTGGCGGGAGGGGCGTTAGGGAGACCCAGTACTTC.

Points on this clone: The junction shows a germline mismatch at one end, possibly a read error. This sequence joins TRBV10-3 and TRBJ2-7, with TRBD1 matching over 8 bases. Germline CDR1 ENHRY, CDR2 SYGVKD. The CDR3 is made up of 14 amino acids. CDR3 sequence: CAIPPGTGSFEQYF. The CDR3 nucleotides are TGTGCGATCCCCCCGGGGACAGGTTCCTTCGAGCAGTACTTC.

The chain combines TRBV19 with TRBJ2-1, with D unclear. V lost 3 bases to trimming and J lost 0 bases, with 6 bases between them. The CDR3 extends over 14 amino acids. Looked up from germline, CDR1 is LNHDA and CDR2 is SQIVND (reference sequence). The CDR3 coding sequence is TGTGCCAGTAGTATCCTAAGCTCCTACAATGAGCAGTTCTTC. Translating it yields CASSILSSYNEQFF.

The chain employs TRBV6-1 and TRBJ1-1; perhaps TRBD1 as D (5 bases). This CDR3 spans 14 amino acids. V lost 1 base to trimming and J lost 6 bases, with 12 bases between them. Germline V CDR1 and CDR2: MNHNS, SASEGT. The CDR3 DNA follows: TGTGCCAGCAGTGAAGGGACAAGGGGCGCTGAAGCTTTCTTT. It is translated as CASSEGTRGAEAFF.

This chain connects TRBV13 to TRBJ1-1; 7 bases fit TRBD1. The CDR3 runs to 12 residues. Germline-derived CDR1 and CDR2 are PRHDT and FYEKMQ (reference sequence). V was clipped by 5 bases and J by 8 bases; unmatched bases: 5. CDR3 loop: CASSPSDREAFF. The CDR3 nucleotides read TGTGCCAGCAGCCCCTCGGACAGGGAAGCTTTCTTT.

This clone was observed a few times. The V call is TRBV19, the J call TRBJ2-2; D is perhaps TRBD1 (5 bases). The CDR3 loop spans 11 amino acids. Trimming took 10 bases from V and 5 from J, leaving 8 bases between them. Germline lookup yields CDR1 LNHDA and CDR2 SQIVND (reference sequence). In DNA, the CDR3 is TGTGCCACCAGGGTGACCGGGGAGCTGTTTTTT. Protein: CATRVTGELFF.

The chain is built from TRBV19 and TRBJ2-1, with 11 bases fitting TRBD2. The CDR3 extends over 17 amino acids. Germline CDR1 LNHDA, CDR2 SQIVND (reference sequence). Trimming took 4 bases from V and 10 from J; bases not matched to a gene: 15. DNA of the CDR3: TGTGCCAGTAGTAGACTAGCGGGGCCCCTAAGTAGTGAGGAGCAGTTCTTC. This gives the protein CASSRLAGPLSSEEQFF.

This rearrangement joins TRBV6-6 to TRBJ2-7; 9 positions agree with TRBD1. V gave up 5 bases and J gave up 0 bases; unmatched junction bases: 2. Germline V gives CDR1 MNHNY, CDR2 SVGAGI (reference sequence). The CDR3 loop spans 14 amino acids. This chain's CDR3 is CASSQTGGSYEQYF. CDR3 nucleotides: TGTGCCAGCAGTCAGACAGGGGGCTCCTACGAGCAGTACTTC.